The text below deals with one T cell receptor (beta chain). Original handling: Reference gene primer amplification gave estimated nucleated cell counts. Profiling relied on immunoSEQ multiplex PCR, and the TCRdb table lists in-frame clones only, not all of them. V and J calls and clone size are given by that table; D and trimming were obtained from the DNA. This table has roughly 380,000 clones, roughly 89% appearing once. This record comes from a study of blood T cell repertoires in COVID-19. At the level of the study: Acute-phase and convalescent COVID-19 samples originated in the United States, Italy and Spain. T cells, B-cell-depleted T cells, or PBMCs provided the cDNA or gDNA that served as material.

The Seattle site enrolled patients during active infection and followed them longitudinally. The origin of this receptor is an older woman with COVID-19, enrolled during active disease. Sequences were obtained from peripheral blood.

This CDR3 reads CASRRGGMRYNEQFF. CDR3 bases: TGTGCCAGTCGGCGGGGAGGGATGCGGTACAATGAGCAGTTCTTC. The V call is TRBV11-2, the J call TRBJ2-1; TRBD2 agrees at 7 bases. The CDR3 contains 15 residues. The germline V gene encodes CDR1 SGHAT and CDR2 FQNNGV. With 9 bases clipped from V and 4 bases from J, the junction kept 12 bases outside the gene matches.